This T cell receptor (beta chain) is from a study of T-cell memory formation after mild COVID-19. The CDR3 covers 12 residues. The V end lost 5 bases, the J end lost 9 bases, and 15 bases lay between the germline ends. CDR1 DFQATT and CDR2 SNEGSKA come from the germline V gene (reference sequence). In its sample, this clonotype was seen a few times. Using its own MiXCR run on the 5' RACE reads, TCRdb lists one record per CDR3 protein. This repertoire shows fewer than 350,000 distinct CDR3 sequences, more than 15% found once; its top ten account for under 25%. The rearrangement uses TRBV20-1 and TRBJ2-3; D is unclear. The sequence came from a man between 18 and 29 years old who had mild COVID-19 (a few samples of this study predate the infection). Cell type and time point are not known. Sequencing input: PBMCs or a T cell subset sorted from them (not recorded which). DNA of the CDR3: TGCAGTGCTGGGCCTCCCTCGGGCACGCAGTATTTT. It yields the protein CSAGPPSGTQYF.